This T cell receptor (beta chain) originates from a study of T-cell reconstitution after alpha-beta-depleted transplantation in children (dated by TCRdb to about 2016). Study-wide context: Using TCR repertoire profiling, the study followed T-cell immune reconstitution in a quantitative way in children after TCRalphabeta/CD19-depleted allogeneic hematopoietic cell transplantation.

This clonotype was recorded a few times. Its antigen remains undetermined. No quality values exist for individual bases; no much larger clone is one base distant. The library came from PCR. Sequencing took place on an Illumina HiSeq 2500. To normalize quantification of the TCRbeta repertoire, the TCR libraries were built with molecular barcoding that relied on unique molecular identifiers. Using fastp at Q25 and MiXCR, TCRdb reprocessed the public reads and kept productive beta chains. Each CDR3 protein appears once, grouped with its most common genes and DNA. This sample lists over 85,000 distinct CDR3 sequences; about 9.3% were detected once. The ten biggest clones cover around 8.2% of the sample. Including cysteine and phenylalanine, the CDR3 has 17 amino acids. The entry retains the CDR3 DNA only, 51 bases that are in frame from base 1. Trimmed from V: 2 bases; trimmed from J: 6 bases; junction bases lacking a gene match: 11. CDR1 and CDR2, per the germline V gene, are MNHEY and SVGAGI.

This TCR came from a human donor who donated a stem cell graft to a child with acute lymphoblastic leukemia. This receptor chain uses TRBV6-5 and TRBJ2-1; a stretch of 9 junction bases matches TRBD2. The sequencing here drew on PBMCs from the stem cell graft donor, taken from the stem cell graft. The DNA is TGTGCCAGCAGTTACGGCAGGGGAAGCGGGGGGCCCAATGAGCAGTTCTTC. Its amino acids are CASSYGRGSGGPNEQFF.